This entry lists 9 T cell receptor beta chains sequenced from one sample in a study of shared clonotypes between healthy human individuals. Here immunoSEQ multiplex PCR was the method, and the copy in TCRdb shows in-frame clones only, minus some. There are a few hundred thousand clones in the sample; roughly 87% occur only once, and around 16% lies in the top ten. Sample: memory CD8+ T cells sorted from blood. Subset specified: CD45RO+ cells pooled with CCR7-negative TemRA cells. These receptors all come from a man aged 18 to 29 in good health.

This chain links TRBV2 with TRBJ1-2, with TRBD1 as a possible D gene (6 bases). The CDR3 runs 15 residues. V lost 2 bases to trimming and J lost 4 bases, with 14 bases between them. Per germline, CDR1 SNHLY and CDR2 FYNNEI. The CDR3 here is CASSESGQTIYGYTF. The CDR3 bases are TGTGCCAGCAGTGAATCCGGACAGACAATCTATGGCTACACCTTC.

The chain is built from TRBV5-4 and TRBJ2-7; D is ambiguous. The germline gives CDR1 SGHNT, CDR2 YYREEE (reference sequence). V was cut by 3 bases and J by 4 bases, with 8 bases left in between. The CDR3 has 12 amino acids. The CDR3 sequence: CASSSDGYEQYF. The CDR3 DNA reads as TGTGCCAGCAGCTCGGACGGGTACGAGCAGTACTTC.

The chain couples TRBV13 to TRBJ2-1; 7 nucleotides match TRBD2. V gave up 5 bases and J gave up 0 bases; unmatched junction bases: 7. There are 16 residues in the CDR3. Germline V gene data show CDR1 as PRHDT and CDR2 as FYEKMQ (reference sequence). The CDR3 DNA follows: TGTGCCAGCAGCCAACCCGGGGGGAGCTCCTACAATGAGCAGTTCTTC. Its translation is CASSQPGGSSYNEQFF.

This clone was detected many times. The chain couples TRBV10-2 to TRBJ1-4; TRBD1 aligns across 8 bases. After removal of 5 bases from V and 0 bases from J, the junction contained 8 bases not matched to a gene. The CDR3 runs 17 residues. Germline V gives CDR1 WSHSY, CDR2 SAAADI. The CDR3 here is CASSIGQGLATNEKLFF. CDR3 in DNA: TGCGCCAGCAGTATAGGACAGGGCCTTGCAACTAATGAAAAACTGTTTTTT.

The chain has TRBV13 and TRBJ1-6, with 9 bases identical to TRBD1. J gave up 4 bases and V 3 bases, and 10 bases lay outside the gene matches. Per germline, CDR1 PRHDT and CDR2 FYEKMQ (reference sequence). The CDR3 contains 18 residues. The CDR3 DNA follows: TGTGCCAGCAGCTTGCGGACGCCCGGGACAGGGTATAATTCACCCCTCCACTTT. Encoded protein: CASSLRTPGTGYNSPLHF.

J is TRBJ1-6 and V is TRBV4-1; 10 nucleotides line up with TRBD1. The CDR3 loop spans 16 amino acids. The germline gives CDR1 MGHRA, CDR2 YSYEKL. Losses at the gene ends were 1 base for V and 9 bases for J; bases not matched to a gene: 6. CDR3 protein: CASSQVIGTGVSPLHF. The CDR3 DNA sequence: TGCGCCAGCAGCCAAGTTATAGGGACAGGGGTTTCACCCCTCCACTTT.

The chain joins TRBV2 to TRBJ2-7; the match to TRBD2 covers 8 bases. This CDR3 contains 14 residues. Germline V gene lookup returns CDR1 SNHLY and CDR2 FYNNEI. V lost 4 bases, J lost 8 bases, and 10 bases stayed unmatched. The CDR3 spells CASSGAGEFSKQYF. Here the CDR3 DNA reads TGTGCCAGCAGTGGAGCGGGGGAGTTCTCGAAGCAGTACTTC.

The rearrangement joins TRBV6-5 to TRBJ2-1, with unresolved D. Germline lookup yields CDR1 MNHEY and CDR2 SVGAGI. Trimming shortened V by 4 bases and J by 2 bases, and 9 bases separated the two germline ends. The CDR3 spans 14 residues. The CDR3 here is CASSFSHTYNEQFF. The CDR3 DNA reads as TGTGCCAGCAGTTTCTCCCATACCTACAATGAGCAGTTCTTC.

The CDR3 spells CATLGQGASGYTF. The CDR3 bases are TGTGCCACCCTAGGACAGGGGGCATCCGGCTACACCTTC. The chain carries TRBV28 and TRBJ1-2; 11 bases match TRBD1. Germline-derived CDR1 and CDR2 are MDHEN and SYDVKM. This CDR3 contains 13 residues. The ends lost 10 bases at V and 8 bases at J; junction bases unmatched: 9.